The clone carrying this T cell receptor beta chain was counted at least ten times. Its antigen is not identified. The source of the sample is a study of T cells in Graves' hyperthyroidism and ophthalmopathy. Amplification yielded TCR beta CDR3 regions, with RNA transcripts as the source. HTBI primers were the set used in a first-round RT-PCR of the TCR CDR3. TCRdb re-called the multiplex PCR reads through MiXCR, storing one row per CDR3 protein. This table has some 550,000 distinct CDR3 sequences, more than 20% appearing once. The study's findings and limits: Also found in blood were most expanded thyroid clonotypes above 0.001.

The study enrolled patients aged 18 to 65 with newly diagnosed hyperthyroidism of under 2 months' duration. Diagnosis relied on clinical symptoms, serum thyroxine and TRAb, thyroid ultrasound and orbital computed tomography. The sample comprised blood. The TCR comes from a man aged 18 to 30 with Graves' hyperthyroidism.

The CDR3: CASSAGTEGRNEQYF. The CDR3 DNA reads as TGCGCCAGCAGCGCCGGGACAGAGGGGCGGAACGAGCAGTACTTC. This sequence joins TRBV5-1 and TRBJ2-7, with 7 nucleotides matching TRBD1. This CDR3 has 15 amino acids. CDR1 and CDR2 (germline): SGHRS, YFSETQ. The V segment lost 4 bases and the J segment 5 bases; nucleotides outside the gene matches: 12. Full variable domain (rest looked up from reference TRBV5-1 and TRBJ2-7): KAGVTQTPRYLIKTRGQQVTLSCSPISGHRSVSWYQQTPGQGLQFLFEYFSETQRNKGNFPGRFSGRQFSNSRSEMNVSTLELGDSALYLCASSAGTEGRNEQYFGPGTRLTVT.